This T cell receptor beta chain was sequenced in a study of shared clonotypes between healthy human individuals. The repertoire was sequenced with immunoSEQ multiplex PCR; TCRdb's copy has only in-frame clones and lacks some. The table has about 980,000 clones, about 80% seen once. The CDR3 spans 13 residues. Sequencing was performed on memory CD4+ T cells sorted from blood. Noted subset: CD45RA-negative fraction. The sequence came from a man aged 18 to 30 in good health. The chain joins TRBV21-1 to TRBJ2-5; no check of the table's D call, TRBD1, against the DNA was made. TRBV21-1 is a documented pseudogene. The CDR3 nucleotides are TGTGCCAGCAGACAGGGGGCCCAAGAGACCCAGTACTTC. Its protein is CASRQGAQETQYF.